Below, 11 T cell receptor beta chains from the same sample are listed, as sequenced in a study of siplizumab effects on memory and regulatory T cells. The data were produced by immunoSEQ multiplex PCR, yet TCRdb's version contains in-frame clones alone and is incomplete. The data show tens of thousands of clones, 90% to 95% seen once. The sample comprised CD8+ T cells sorted from blood. The receptors shown here come from a human donor in good health.

The chain is built from TRBV19 and TRBJ2-2; D not resolved. CDR1 and CDR2 from the germline V gene are LNHDA and SQIVND (reference sequence). This CDR3 has 14 amino acids. V was pared by 4 bases and J by 1 base, with 7 bases between. The CDR3 DNA follows: TGTGCCAGTAGTACCAGTTTGAACACCGGGGAGCTGTTTTTT. Its translation is CASSTSLNTGELFF.

Only one count was recorded for this clone. V and J are TRBV5-4 and TRBJ1-4; the D is unclear. This CDR3 has 14 residues. Germline loops: CDR1 SGHNT, CDR2 YYREEE (reference sequence). Trimming removed 0 bases from V and 4 bases from J, with 7 bases in between. CDR3 coding DNA: TGTGCCAGCAGCTTGGCCCTTGGTAATGAAAAACTGTTTTTT. It encodes CASSLALGNEKLFF. The full variable domain, in which reference TRBV5-4 and TRBJ1-4 provide the parts outside the CDR3, is ETGVTQSPTHLIKTRGQQVTLRCSSQSGHNTVSWYQQALGQGPQFIFQYYREEENGRGNFPPRFSGLQFPNYSSELNVNALELDDSALYLCASSLALGNEKLFFGSGTQLSVL.

This clone occurred once. J is TRBJ2-7 and V is TRBV29-1; D is perhaps TRBD2 (5 bases). The V gene lost 4 bases and the J gene lost 4 bases, with 14 bases spanning the gap. The length of the CDR3 is 13 residues. Germline-derived CDR1 and CDR2 are SQVTM and ANQGSEA. In DNA, the CDR3 is TGCAGCGTTGTGAGCGGCGACAAGTACGAGCAGTACTTC. Residues: CSVVSGDKYEQYF.

The chain recombines TRBV27 with TRBJ2-5; D not resolved. Germline V gene sequence: CDR1 MNHEY, CDR2 SMNVEV (reference sequence). The V end lost 8 bases, the J end lost 0 bases, and 13 bases lay between the germline ends. This CDR3 is 14 amino acids long. The CDR3 protein is CASGPLGYQETQYF. The CDR3 bases are TGTGCCAGCGGGCCGTTGGGGTACCAAGAGACCCAGTACTTC.

The chain is built from TRBV5-6 and TRBJ2-1; 10 bases line up with TRBD2. The CDR3 totals 15 residues. J was trimmed by 5 bases and V by 0 bases; bases with no gene match: 2. Germline CDR1 and CDR2: SGHDT and YYEEEE. CDR3 bases: TGTGCCAGCAGCTTGGGGACTAGCGGAGACAATGAGCAGTTCTTC. Amino acids: CASSLGTSGDNEQFF.

The chain recombines TRBV7-9 with TRBJ2-3, with D unresolved. The CDR3 extends over 15 amino acids. The germline CDR1 and CDR2 sequences are SEHNR and FQNEAQ (reference sequence). Trimming stripped 6 bases from V and 0 bases from J, with 13 bases between. In DNA, the CDR3 is TGTGCCAGCAGGATGTCACGAGCTAGCACAGATACGCAGTATTTT. Translating it yields CASRMSRASTDTQYF.

This rearrangement joins TRBV2 to TRBJ2-3; maybe TRBD2 (6 bases). The CDR3 has 17 residues. The V and J ends lost 6 bases and 2 bases respectively, with 21 bases between them. Germline CDR1 and CDR2: SNHLY and FYNNEI. CDR3 protein: CASSVRLLASTTDTQYF. The CDR3 DNA reads as TGTGCCAGCAGCGTTAGGTTACTAGCCTCCACCACAGATACGCAGTATTTT.

The rearrangement uses TRBV5-5 and TRBJ2-7; D is unresolved. The germline V and J ends were trimmed by 4 bases and 4 bases, with 6 bases remaining between them. This CDR3 has 11 residues. Germline CDR1 reads SGHKS; CDR2 reads YYEKEE (reference sequence). The CDR3 DNA reads TGTGCCAGCAGCATCGGATACGAGCAGTACTTC. It specifies CASSIGYEQYF.

This chain joins TRBV27 and TRBJ1-5; D is possibly TRBD1 (6 bases). V was trimmed by 8 bases and J by 4 bases, leaving 18 bases between them. Germline values: CDR1 MNHEY, CDR2 SMNVEV (reference sequence). This CDR3 spans 15 amino acids. Written as DNA, the CDR3 is TGTGCCAGCCATAAACAGGGAAGGTATAATCAGCCCCAGCATTTT. Its protein product is CASHKQGRYNQPQHF.

The chain has TRBV28 and TRBJ2-7; D remains ambiguous. From germline, CDR1 is MDHEN and CDR2 SYDVKM. The CDR3 runs 12 residues. The ends were cut back, 5 bases at V and 3 bases at J, with 8 bases in the middle. The CDR3 coding sequence is TGTGCCAGCAGTCCGGGTTTCTACGAGCAGTACTTC. Residues: CASSPGFYEQYF.

The chain joins TRBV5-1 to TRBJ2-1; 7 positions agree with TRBD2. The CDR3 loop spans 21 amino acids. Losses at the gene ends were 1 base for V and 8 bases for J; bases not matched to a gene: 27. CDR1 is SGHRS and CDR2 is YFSETQ in the germline V gene. CDR3 bases: TGCGCCAGCAGCTTGTCTCTTTTGGGTCAGCGGGACCGGGTGGGGGTGGATGAGCAGTTCTTC. Amino acids: CASSLSLLGQRDRVGVDEQFF.